The TCR beta chain under discussion was sequenced for a study of tumor-infiltrating lymphocytes in primary liver carcinoma. Whole-study context: Patients diagnosed with primary liver carcinoma received treatment through surgical resection. Each of the samples returned roughly 3.65 to 7.5 million productive TCRbeta reads (a yield similar across tissue types).

CDR3 size: 13 residues. Both blood RNA, taken from unsorted whole blood, and germline DNA were extracted. As regards this clonotype: No antigen is known for it. At one end the junction does not follow the germline gene, possibly because of a read error.

Production of TCR beta cDNA used 500 ng total RNA together with a constant-region primer. Researchers made the TCR beta libraries by running three nested multiplex PCR rounds with slightly modified ARM-PCR. The opening two PCR rounds, around 11 cycles each, paired TRBV1-TRBV30 forward primers with a C-beta reverse primer. TCRdb processed the multiplex PCR reads anew with MiXCR; each CDR3 protein has one entry. This sample has some 180,000 distinct CDR3 sequences, with 60% found just once. Findings and caveats of the study: Significantly greater top-250-clone fractions characterized tumors relative to blood (p = 0.039).

The sample was peripheral blood. The chain recombines TRBV12-3 or TRBV12-4 with TRBJ1-3, with unresolved D. The sequence came from a middle-aged man with primary liver carcinoma and hepatitis B virus infection. The CDR3 reads CACSLDVGNTIYF. The DNA for the CDR3 is TGTGCCTGCAGTCTGGACGTGGGAAACACCATATATTTT.